This record concerns one TCR beta chain sequence. Relative to the germline gene, one junction end is altered; a read error may explain this. The entry originates in a study of blood T cells in healthy people across ages. There were at least 5.5 micrograms of total RNA extracted from every sample. This CDR3 comprises 15 residues. Germline lookup yields CDR1 DFQATT and CDR2 SNEGSKA (reference sequence). The use of a sample-barcoded 5' primer and a J-beta primer mix characterized a second PCR of about 7 to 12 cycles. Via MiXCR, TCRdb re-called the 5' RACE reads, giving one row per CDR3 protein. The sample includes around 1.7 million distinct CDR3 sequences, 28% of them seen just once.

Material: blood. The V call is TRBV20-1, the J call TRBJ2-6; D may be TRBD1 (5 bases). The origin of this receptor is a woman aged 25 to 45 in good health. The CDR3 DNA sequence: TGCAGTGCTAGAGATCAAACAGCTGGGGCCGACGTCCTGACGTTC. Translating gives CSARDQTAGADVLTF.